Below, 15 T cell receptor beta chains from the same sample are listed, as sequenced in a study of shared clonotypes between healthy human individuals. Profiling relied on immunoSEQ multiplex PCR, and the TCRdb table lists in-frame clones only, not all of them. The data contain 1.6 million or so clones, 96% of them seen just once; the ten biggest clones take up roughly 1.2%. The sequencing input was naive CD4+ T cells sorted from blood. Documented subset: CD45RA+ positively selected. These receptors originate from a man aged 25-40 years in good health.

This chain uses TRBV4-3 with TRBJ1-4; D not resolved. From germline, CDR1 is LGHNA and CDR2 YSLEER. CDR3 size: 15 residues. Deletions cut 0 bases from V and 9 bases from J, with 14 bases between. The CDR3 is CASSQEASRLQKLFF. CDR3 bases: TGCGCCAGCAGCCAAGAAGCATCCAGGTTGCAAAAACTGTTTTTT.

This chain's CDR3 is CASSFKGTQYF. CDR3 in DNA: TGCGCCAGCAGCTTTAAAGGGACCCAGTACTTC. This chain connects TRBV5-1 to TRBJ2-5; D not certain. The CDR3 extends over 11 amino acids. Germline V gene sequence: CDR1 SGHRS, CDR2 YFSETQ. V gave up 2 bases and J gave up 7 bases, with 6 bases separating them.

The rearrangement links TRBV10-3 to TRBJ1-5; 9 positions agree with TRBD1. Germline trimming cut 6 bases from V and 0 bases from J; bases unmatched to any gene: 12. CDR3 length: 18 residues. The germline gives CDR1 ENHRY, CDR2 SYGVKD. The CDR3 DNA sequence: TGTGCCATCAGCCCAGGTAGGGACAGGGCATATAGCAATCAGCCCCAGCATTTT. The encoded protein is CAISPGRDRAYSNQPQHF.

This chain joins TRBV5-1 and TRBJ2-7, with a weak D call TRBD1 (5 bases). V was trimmed by 5 bases and J by 1 base, leaving 13 bases between them. In germline, CDR1 is SGHRS, CDR2 YFSETQ. The CDR3 is 14 amino acids. CDR3 region: CASSNTGVSYEQYF. The CDR3, as DNA: TGCGCCAGCAGTAATACAGGAGTATCCTACGAGCAGTACTTC.

The genes are TRBV5-1 and TRBJ2-1, with TRBD2 matching over 13 bases. V lost 4 bases and J lost 5; bases outside the gene matches: 3. From germline, CDR1 is SGHRS and CDR2 YFSETQ. The CDR3 consists of 15 residues. CDR3 sequence reads: CASSQGLAGHNEQFF. For the CDR3, the DNA is TGCGCCAGCAGCCAGGGACTAGCGGGGCACAATGAGCAGTTCTTC.

The chain couples TRBV18 to TRBJ2-7; possible D gene TRBD1, 6 bases. With 2 bases removed from V and 1 base from J, the gap between germline ends came to 15 bases. Germline V gene sequence: CDR1 KGHSH, CDR2 LQKENI. The CDR3 has 16 residues. CDR3 nucleotide sequence: TGTGCCAGCTCACCAAGGGCGGCAGGGGCGTCCTACGAGCAGTACTTC. This codes for CASSPRAAGASYEQYF.

The gene calls are TRBV7-2 and TRBJ2-7, with 7 bases that match TRBD2. The J segment lost 12 bases and the V segment lost 5 bases, leaving 10 bases of the junction unmatched. The germline V gene has CDR1 SGHTA and CDR2 FQGNSA. This CDR3 has 12 residues. The CDR3 spells CASSMPSGSWYF. The CDR3 bases are TGTGCCAGCAGCATGCCTAGCGGATCGTGGTACTTC. The full variable domain, with the rest looked up from reference TRBV7-2 and TRBJ2-7, is GAGVSQSPSNKVTEKGKDVELRCDPISGHTALYWYRQSLGQGLEFLIYFQGNSAPDKSGLPSDRFSAERTGGSVSTLTIQRTQQEDSAVYLCASSMPSGSWYFGPGTRLTVT.

The chain has TRBV28 and TRBJ2-2, with a tentative D call TRBD2 (6 bases). This CDR3 has 16 amino acids. CDR1 and CDR2 (germline): MDHEN, SYDVKM. The V end was cut by 1 base, the J end by 4 bases, with 13 bases between. CDR3 in DNA: TGTGCCAGCAGTTTATTTGTGGGAGGACGCACCGGGGAGCTGTTTTTT. This sequence encodes CASSLFVGGRTGELFF.

The V and J genes are TRBV5-4 and TRBJ2-1; 10 bases line up with TRBD2. V shed 5 bases, J shed 0 bases, and the junction held 5 bases outside the gene matches. Germline loops: CDR1 SGHNT, CDR2 YYREEE (reference sequence). The CDR3 runs 16 residues. The CDR3 reads CASRASGSSSYNEQFF. DNA of the CDR3: TGTGCCAGCAGGGCTAGCGGGAGTAGCTCCTACAATGAGCAGTTCTTC.

The gene calls are TRBV7-2 and TRBJ2-3; 8 bases are a match to TRBD1. This CDR3 is built from 17 residues. The V segment lost 2 bases and the J segment 1 base; nucleotides outside the gene matches: 8. Germline V gene data show CDR1 as SGHTA and CDR2 as FQGNSA. The CDR3 spells CASSLYYPGQGTDTQYF. The CDR3 DNA sequence: TGTGCCAGCAGCTTATATTATCCGGGACAGGGCACAGATACGCAGTATTTT.

The V and J genes are TRBV9 and TRBJ2-5, with a tentative D call TRBD1 (5 bases). CDR1 is SGDLS, CDR2 YYNGEE, per germline. Trimming pared 5 bases from V and 3 bases from J, leaving 14 bases between. CDR3 length: 14 amino acids. This CDR3 is CASSVRGGEETQYF. Here the CDR3 DNA reads TGTGCCAGCAGTGTAAGGGGTGGTGAAGAGACCCAGTACTTC.

The rearrangement uses TRBV6-1 and TRBJ1-5; TRBD1 agrees at 8 bases. The germline CDR1 and CDR2 sequences are MNHNS and SASEGT. V was pared by 3 bases and J by 0 bases, with 4 bases of the junction left unmatched. The CDR3 runs to 16 residues. Here the CDR3 reads CASSDRTGYSNQPQHF. The CDR3 DNA reads TGTGCCAGCAGTGACAGGACAGGGTATAGCAATCAGCCCCAGCATTTT.

The J gene is TRBJ1-5, the V gene TRBV7-2, with a weak D call TRBD1 (5 bases). The V end lost 2 bases, the J end lost 6 bases, and 11 bases lay between the germline ends. Germline V gene sequence: CDR1 SGHTA, CDR2 FQGNSA. The length of the CDR3 is 14 residues. Written as DNA, the CDR3 is TGTGCCAGCAGCTTACTGGTAGGGACTCAGCCCCAGCATTTT. Translated: CASSLLVGTQPQHF.

This rearrangement joins TRBV5-5 to TRBJ1-3; 7 bases are shared with TRBD1. The CDR3 length is 15 residues. Germline V CDR1 and CDR2: SGHKS, YYEKEE (reference sequence). With V trimmed by 0 bases and J by 4 bases, 4 bases remained unmatched. The CDR3 nucleotides are TGTGCCAGCAGCTTGGAGGGGGCGGGAGGAAACACCATATATTTT. It encodes CASSLEGAGGNTIYF.

The chain combines TRBV7-2 with TRBJ1-1, with D unresolved. V was shortened by 2 bases and J by 5 bases, with 24 bases between the two germline ends. The CDR3 is made up of 18 amino acids. From germline, CDR1 is SGHTA and CDR2 FQGNSA. The CDR3: CASSLSVGSSRIGTEAFF. In nucleotides, the CDR3 is TGTGCCAGCAGCTTAAGTGTGGGCTCGTCTAGGATCGGGACTGAAGCTTTCTTT.